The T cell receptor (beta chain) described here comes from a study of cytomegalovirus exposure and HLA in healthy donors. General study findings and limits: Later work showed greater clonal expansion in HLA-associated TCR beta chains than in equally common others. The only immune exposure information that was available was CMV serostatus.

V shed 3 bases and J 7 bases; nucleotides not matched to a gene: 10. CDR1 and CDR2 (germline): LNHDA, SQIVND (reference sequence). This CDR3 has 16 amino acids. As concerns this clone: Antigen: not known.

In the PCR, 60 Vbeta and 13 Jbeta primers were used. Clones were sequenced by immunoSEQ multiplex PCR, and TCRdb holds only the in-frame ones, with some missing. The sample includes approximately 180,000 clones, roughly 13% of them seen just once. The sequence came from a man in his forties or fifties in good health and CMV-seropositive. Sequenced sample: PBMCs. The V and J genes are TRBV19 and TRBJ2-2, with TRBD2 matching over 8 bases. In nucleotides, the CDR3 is TGTGCCAGTAGTATCCTAACGGGGGGGCGAGGCGGGGAGCTGTTTTTT. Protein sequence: CASSILTGGRGGELFF.